The clone carrying this TCR beta chain turned up a few times. This entry belongs to a study of T cells in Graves' hyperthyroidism and ophthalmopathy. From RNA transcripts, TCR beta CDR3 regions were amplified. Primed by the HTBI set, a first-round RT-PCR was run on the TCR CDR3. In TCRdb, the multiplex PCR reads were re-called with MiXCR into one record per CDR3 protein. The sample holds roughly 420,000 distinct CDR3 sequences; approximately 15% are singletons and the top ten take around 14%. The study enrolled patients aged 18 to 65 with newly diagnosed hyperthyroidism of under 2 months' duration. Uncontrolled infection, other autoimmune disease, pregnancy or lactation excluded patients. The sequence was collected from a woman aged 18-29 years with Graves' hyperthyroidism. Sequenced: blood.

CDR3: CASSRGTSGEQYF. The CDR3 coding sequence is TGTGCCAGCAGCCGCGGGACCTCGGGCGAGCAGTACTTC. This rearrangement joins TRBV4-2 to TRBJ2-7; maybe TRBD2 (6 bases). CDR1 is LGHNA, CDR2 YNFKEQ, per germline. CDR3 length: 13 amino acids. The V and J ends lost 4 bases and 6 bases respectively, with 13 bases between them.